These 5 T cell receptor beta chains came from one sample sequenced in a study of T-cell reconstitution after alpha-beta-depleted transplantation in children. TCRbeta library construction was performed incorporating unique molecular identifiers. TCRdb reprocessed the PCR reads via MiXCR and lists one record per CDR3 protein. The sample has approximately 400,000 distinct CDR3 sequences; around 9.9% are singletons. Sequencing was performed on PBMCs from the stem cell graft donor, taken from the stem cell graft. These receptors came from a human donor who donated a stem cell graft to a child with acute myeloid leukemia.

This clonotype came up a few times. This rearrangement joins TRBV3-1 to TRBJ2-1; D call uncertain. Germline CDR1 is LGHDT and CDR2 is YNNKEL (reference sequence). The CDR3 sequence is 13 residues long. V lost 1 base to trimming and J lost 4 bases, with 5 bases between them. The DNA of the CDR3 is TGTGCCAGCAGCCAAGGGAATTACAATGAGCAGTTCTTC. Encoded protein: CASSQGNYNEQFF.

This rearrangement joins TRBV12-3 or TRBV12-4 to TRBJ2-6; TRBD2 aligns across 8 bases. The V and J ends lost 4 bases and 4 bases, in that order; junction bases with no gene match: 15. This CDR3 has 19 residues. The chain's CDR3 is CASSSRGGGLAAGANVLTF. CDR3 DNA sequence: TGTGCCAGCAGTTCTCGGGGGGGGGGCCTAGCGGCCGGGGCCAACGTCCTGACTTTC.

This clonotype has more than one count but fewer than ten. This rearrangement joins TRBV27 to TRBJ2-7, with TRBD1 matching 7 bases. Trimming cost V 4 bases and J 4 bases; bases outside gene matches: 4. The CDR3 loop spans 13 amino acids. From germline, CDR1 is MNHEY and CDR2 SMNVEV (reference sequence). CDR3 in amino acids: CASSSGTDYEQYF. CDR3 coding DNA: TGTGCCAGCAGTTCCGGGACAGATTACGAGCAGTACTTC.

This clonotype was seen repeatedly, ten times or more. The CDR3 DNA sequence: TGCAGTGCTAGCGAGGGGGCGCCTGGGGCCAACGTCCTGACTTTC. It codes for CSASEGAPGANVLTF. This chain connects TRBV20-1 to TRBJ2-6; TRBD1 agrees at 7 bases. Germline assignment: CDR1 DFQATT and CDR2 SNEGSKA (reference sequence). With V trimmed by 3 bases and J by 2 bases, 4 bases remained unmatched. CDR3 length: 15 residues.

The rearrangement joins TRBV7-2 to TRBJ1-5; 7 bases fit TRBD1. Trimming took 6 bases from V and 5 from J; bases not matched to a gene: 7. Germline-derived CDR1 and CDR2 are SGHTA and FQGNSA. The CDR3 runs 14 residues. The CDR3 sequence: CASRQTGIDQPQHF. In DNA, the CDR3 is TGTGCCAGCAGACAGACAGGGATCGATCAGCCCCAGCATTTT.